This TCR beta chain emerged from a study of response to subunit inactivated influenza vaccine. A remark on this clonotype: Its cognate antigen is unknown.

TCRdb reanalysed the RT-PCR reads using MiXCR and keeps one entry per CDR3 protein. The table has 300,000 to 350,000 distinct CDR3 sequences, around a fifth seen once. The CDR3 covers 16 residues. V dropped 4 bases and J dropped 1 base, with 17 bases sitting between them. From germline, CDR1 is SGHNT and CDR2 YYREEE (reference sequence). Whole-study results and caveats: Authors proposed each seasonal influenza vaccination draws in few new T cells.

This clonotype was sampled from a man aged 45 to 70 who received an inactivated influenza vaccine. This material consisted of PBMCs from blood, taken less than 22 months after vaccination. The J gene is TRBJ1-1, the V gene TRBV5-4; tentatively, D is TRBD1 (5 bases). The CDR3 DNA reads TGTGCCAGCAGCCCGAACCCGGGGACGGCGAACACTGAAGCTTTCTTT. Translation gives CASSPNPGTANTEAFF. The full variable domain, rest sourced from reference TRBV5-4 and TRBJ1-1, is ETGVTQSPTHLIKTRGQQVTLRCSSQSGHNTVSWYQQALGQGPQFIFQYYREEENGRGNFPPRFSGLQFPNYSSELNVNALELDDSALYLCASSPNPGTANTEAFFGQGTRLTVV.